The clone carrying this T cell receptor beta chain was picked up a small number of times. Its matching antigen is unknown. The CDR3 consists of 15 residues. Trimming took 1 base from V and 4 from J, leaving 13 bases between them. In germline, CDR1 is MGHDK, CDR2 SYGVNS. Molecular barcoding with unique molecular identifiers was used for the TCRbeta library. One entry per CDR3 protein results from TCRdb running MiXCR on the PCR reads. The sample holds about 200,000 distinct CDR3 sequences; around 7% are singletons and the top ten take roughly 6%. This sample stems from a study of T-cell reconstitution after alpha-beta-depleted transplantation in children. Whole-study results and caveats: Surviving recipient T cells and thymic progenitors produced the high day-60 TCRbeta diversity seen in some patients.

The starting material was PBMCs, obtained before TCRalphabeta/CD19-depleted stem cell transplant. This TCR was recovered from a boy aged 2-15 years with acute lymphoblastic leukemia, due to receive a stem cell transplant. The rearrangement uses TRBV25-1 and TRBJ1-1; no reliable D call. CDR3 bases: TGTGCCAGCAGTGAATCGGGGTTCTGGGGCACTGAAGCTTTCTTT. Protein sequence: CASSESGFWGTEAFF. Looking up the rest from reference TRBV25-1 and TRBJ1-1 gives the full variable domain: EADIYQTPRYLVIGTGKKITLECSQTMGHDKMYWYQQDPGMELHLIHYSYGVNSTEKGDLSSESTVSRIRTEHFPLTLESARPSHTSQYLCASSESGFWGTEAFFGQGTRLTVV.